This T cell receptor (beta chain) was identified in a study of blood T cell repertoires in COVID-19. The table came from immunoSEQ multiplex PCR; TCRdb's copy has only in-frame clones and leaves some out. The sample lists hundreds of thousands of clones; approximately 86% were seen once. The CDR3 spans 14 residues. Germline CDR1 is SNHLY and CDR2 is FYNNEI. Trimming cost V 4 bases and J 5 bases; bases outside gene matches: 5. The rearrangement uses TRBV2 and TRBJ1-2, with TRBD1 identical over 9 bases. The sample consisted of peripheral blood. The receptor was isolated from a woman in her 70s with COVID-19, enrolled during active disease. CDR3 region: CASSGTGAMYGYTF. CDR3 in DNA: TGTGCCAGCAGTGGGACAGGGGCGATGTATGGCTACACCTTC.